In this sample, the clone carrying this T cell receptor (beta chain) turned up a few times. Its antigen is unknown. The data are from a study of cytomegalovirus exposure and HLA in healthy donors. Study-level findings and limits: Some V segments, including TRBV6-2 and TRBV6-3, were excluded as indistinguishable. TCR beta chains numbering approximately 150 were designated cytomegalovirus-associated. In a later analysis, HLA-associated beta chains showed higher expansion and lower generation probabilities than comparable chains.

In germline, CDR1 is MNHEY, CDR2 SMNVEV (reference sequence). The length of the CDR3 is 17 residues. Trimming took off 0 bases at V and 2 bases at J, with 13 bases between the two ends. 13 Jbeta primers and 60 Vbeta primers were used for the PCR. Assay used: immunoSEQ multiplex PCR; TCRdb lists only in-frame clones, some missing. This table holds tens of thousands of clones, more than 65% found once. The specimen was PBMCs. This chain uses TRBV27 with TRBJ2-2; possible D gene TRBD1, 5 bases. This clonotype was sampled from a girl aged 2-10 years in good health and CMV-seropositive. CDR3 nucleotide sequence: TGTGCCAGCAGTTTATCCCGACAGTGGCAAAACACCGGGGAGCTGTTTTTT. This sequence encodes CASSLSRQWQNTGELFF.